The entry below describes one T cell receptor beta chain. What antigen it recognizes has not been identified. No quality values exist for individual bases; no much larger clone is one base distant. The immunoSEQ Assay, a bias-controlled multiplex PCR, was used to amplify TCRbeta CDR3 regions from genomic DNA. As for the authors' bioinformatics: Nucleated cell counts per sample were estimated from amplification of reference gene primers within the assay. Sequence reads were collapsed and filtered to measure the absolute abundance of every unique TCRbeta CDR3 rearrangement. For each sample, productive Simpson clonality was calculated by taking the square root of Simpson's diversity index across productive rearrangements. TCRdb holds this immuneACCESS table with in-frame rearrangements only. Some clones are missing; in checked studies, unresolved V genes explain under half, and the rest has no known cause. V and J calls and clone size are copied from that table; D and trimming were computed from the DNA. Across this sample there are 120,000 or so clones, with around 86% seen only once. The leading ten clones occupy approximately 12% of the sample.

Whole blood was collected in K2EDTA tubes by collaborating institutions according to the institutions' own protocols. Collaborator samples were shipped for TCRbeta analysis as frozen whole blood, isolated PBMCs, or DNA extracted from either sample type. These data originate in a study of blood T cell repertoires in COVID-19 (TCRdb year 2020). For context, the study as a whole: The collaborator samples originated in the United States, Italy and Spain and spanned the acute and convalescent phases of COVID-19. Samples came from the ongoing ImmuneRACE study (first 160 participants) plus 1,254 subjects from 6 global collaborators. Where available, HLA class I and class II types were obtained from metadata supplied by the sample provider rather than from assay-based typing. Deeply sampled blood TCRbeta repertoires from subjects exposed to, actively infected with, or recovered from COVID-19 were included in the dataset. The material from the prospective study consisted of cDNA or gDNA derived from T cells, B-cell-depleted T cells, or PBMCs. The repertoires were released in a freely available public database meant as a resource for research on the immune response to SARS-CoV-2. A de-identified subject ID, COVID-19 status, age in years and sex were almost always included in the sample metadata. The investigation overall reported the following: The amount of clinical and demographic metadata varied by source and participant and was provided uncurated.

This sequence was found in a man in his sixties with acute or convalescent COVID-19. The sample comprised peripheral blood.

The CDR3 amino acid sequence is: CAISDVDRDTEAFF. The bases read TGTGCCATCAGTGACGTTGACAGGGACACTGAAGCTTTCTTT. The chain is assembled from TRBV10-3 and TRBJ1-1, with 7 bases aligning to TRBD1. CDR1 ENHRY and CDR2 SYGVKD were looked up in the germline V gene. The CDR3 has 14 amino acids, counting the end cysteine and phenylalanine. Solely the CDR3 DNA is kept, with 42 bases framed from the first base. V loses 3 bases at its end and J loses 3 bases; junction bases beyond the gene matches: 4.